Included here is one TCR beta chain sequence, with context. The antigen is unknown. Germline V lookup: CDR1 SGDLS, CDR2 YYNGEE. V lost 0 bases, J lost 2 bases, and 3 bases stayed unmatched. CDR3 size: 15 residues. The data are from a study of regulatory dendritic cells for organ transplantation. Sequenced by immunoSEQ multiplex PCR; TCRdb stores in-frame clones only, minus some. The table shows more than 35,000 clones, with under 95% occurring only once. Study outcomes and limitations: Mature dendritic cells appeared to drive more memory CD8+ clonal expansion than regulatory ones.

This receptor was obtained from a human donor in good health. Sequenced material: naive CD8+ T cells from blood. Noted subset: CD45RA+ naive T cells. The chain employs TRBV9 and TRBJ2-7; TRBD1 matches at 9 bases. The CDR3 is CASSVAGTGTYEQYF. In nucleotides, the CDR3 is TGTGCCAGCAGCGTAGCCGGGACAGGGACCTACGAGCAGTACTTC. The full variable domain, completed using reference TRBV9 and TRBJ2-7, is DSGVTQTPKHLITATGQRVTLRCSPRSGDLSVYWYQQSLDQGLQFLIQYYNGEERAKGNILERFSAQQFPDLHSELNLSSLELGDSALYFCASSVAGTGTYEQYFGPGTRLTVT.